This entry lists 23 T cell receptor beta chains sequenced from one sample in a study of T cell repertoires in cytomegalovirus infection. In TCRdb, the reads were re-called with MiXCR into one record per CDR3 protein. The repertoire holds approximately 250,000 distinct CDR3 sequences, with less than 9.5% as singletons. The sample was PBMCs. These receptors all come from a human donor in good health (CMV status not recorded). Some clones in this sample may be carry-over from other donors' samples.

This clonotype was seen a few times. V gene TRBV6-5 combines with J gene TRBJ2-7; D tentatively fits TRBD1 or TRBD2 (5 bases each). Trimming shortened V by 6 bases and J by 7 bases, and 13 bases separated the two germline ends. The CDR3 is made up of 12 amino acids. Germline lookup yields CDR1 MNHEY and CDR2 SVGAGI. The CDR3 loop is CASSAGTAEQYF. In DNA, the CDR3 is TGTGCCAGCAGCGCTGGGACCGCAGAGCAGTACTTC.

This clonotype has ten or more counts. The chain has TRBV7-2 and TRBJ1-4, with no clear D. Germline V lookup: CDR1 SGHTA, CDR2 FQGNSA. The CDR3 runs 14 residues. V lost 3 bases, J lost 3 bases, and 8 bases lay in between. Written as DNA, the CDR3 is TGTGCCAGCAGCTTTGGGTGGGCTAATGAAAAACTGTTTTTT. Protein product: CASSFGWANEKLFF. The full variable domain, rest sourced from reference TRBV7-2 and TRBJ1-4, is GAGVSQSPSNKVTEKGKDVELRCDPISGHTALYWYRQSLGQGLEFLIYFQGNSAPDKSGLPSDRFSAERTGGSVSTLTIQRTQQEDSAVYLCASSFGWANEKLFFGSGTQLSVL.

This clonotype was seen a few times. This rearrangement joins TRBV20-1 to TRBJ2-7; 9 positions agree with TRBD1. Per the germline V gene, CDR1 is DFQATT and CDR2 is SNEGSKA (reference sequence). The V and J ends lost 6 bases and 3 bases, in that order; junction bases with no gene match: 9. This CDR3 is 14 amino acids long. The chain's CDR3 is CSAEGQGRVYEQYF. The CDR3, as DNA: TGCAGTGCAGAGGGACAGGGAAGGGTCTACGAGCAGTACTTC.

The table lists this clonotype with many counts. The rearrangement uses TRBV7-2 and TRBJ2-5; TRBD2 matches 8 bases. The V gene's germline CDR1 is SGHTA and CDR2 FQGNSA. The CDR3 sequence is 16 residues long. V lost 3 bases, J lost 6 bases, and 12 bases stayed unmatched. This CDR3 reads CASSLGSRGGGKTQYF. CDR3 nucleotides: TGTGCCAGCAGCTTGGGGAGTCGGGGGGGCGGGAAGACCCAGTACTTC.

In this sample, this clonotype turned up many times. The CDR3 nucleotides are TGTGCCAGCAGCCGGGGACAGGGGGTATTCGCGAACACCGGGGAGCTGTTTTTT. It yields the protein CASSRGQGVFANTGELFF. The V call is TRBV7-8, the J call TRBJ2-2; 11 positions match TRBD1. V lost 5 bases, J lost 0 bases, and 8 bases stayed unmatched. This CDR3 has 18 residues. Germline assignment: CDR1 SGHVS and CDR2 FQNEAQ. The whole variable domain, remainder taken from reference TRBV7-8 and TRBJ2-2, is GAGVSQSPRYKVAKRGQDVALRCDPISGHVSLFWYQQALGQGPEFLTYFQNEAQLDKSGLPSDRFFAERPEGSVSTLKIQRTQQEDSAVYLCASSRGQGVFANTGELFFGEGSRLTVL.

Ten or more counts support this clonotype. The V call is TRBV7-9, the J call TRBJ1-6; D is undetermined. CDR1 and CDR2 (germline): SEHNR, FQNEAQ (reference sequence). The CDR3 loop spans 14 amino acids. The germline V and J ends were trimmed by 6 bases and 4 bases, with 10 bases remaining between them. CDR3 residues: CASRRSAYNSPLHF. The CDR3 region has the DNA TGTGCCAGCAGAAGATCTGCGTATAATTCACCCCTCCACTTT.

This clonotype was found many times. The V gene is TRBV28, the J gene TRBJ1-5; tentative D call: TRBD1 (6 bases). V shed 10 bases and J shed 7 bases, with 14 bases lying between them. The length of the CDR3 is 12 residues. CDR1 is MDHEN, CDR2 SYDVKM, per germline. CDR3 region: CATNRVGQPQHF. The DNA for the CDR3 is TGTGCCACCAACAGGGTGGGCCAGCCCCAGCATTTT.

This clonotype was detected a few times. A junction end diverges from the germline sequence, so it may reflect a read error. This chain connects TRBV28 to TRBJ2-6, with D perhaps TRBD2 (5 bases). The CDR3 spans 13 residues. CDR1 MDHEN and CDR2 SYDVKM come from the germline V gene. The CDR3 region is CASSPTLNRDPSF. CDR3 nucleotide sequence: TGTGCCAGCAGTCCCACACTGAACCGGGATCCCTCTTTC.

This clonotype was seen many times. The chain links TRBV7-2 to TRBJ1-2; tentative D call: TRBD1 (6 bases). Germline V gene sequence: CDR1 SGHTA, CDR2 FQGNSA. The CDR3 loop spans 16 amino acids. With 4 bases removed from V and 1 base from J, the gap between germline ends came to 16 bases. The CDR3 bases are TGTGCCAGCAGCTCGGGCACAGGGAGTATTAACTATGGCTACACCTTC. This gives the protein CASSSGTGSINYGYTF.

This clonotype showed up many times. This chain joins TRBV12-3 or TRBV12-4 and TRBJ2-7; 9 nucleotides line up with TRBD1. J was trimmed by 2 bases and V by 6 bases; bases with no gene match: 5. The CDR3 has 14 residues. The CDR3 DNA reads TGTGCCAGCAGCGACGGACAGGGGACCTACGAGCAGTACTTC. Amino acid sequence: CASSDGQGTYEQYF.

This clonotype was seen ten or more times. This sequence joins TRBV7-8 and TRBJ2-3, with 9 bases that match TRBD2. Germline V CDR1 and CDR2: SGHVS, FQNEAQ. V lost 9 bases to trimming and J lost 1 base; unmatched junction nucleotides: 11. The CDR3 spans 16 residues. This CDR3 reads CASVEREEMGTDTQYF. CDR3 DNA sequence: TGTGCCAGTGTGGAGCGGGAGGAGATGGGCACAGATACGCAGTATTTT.

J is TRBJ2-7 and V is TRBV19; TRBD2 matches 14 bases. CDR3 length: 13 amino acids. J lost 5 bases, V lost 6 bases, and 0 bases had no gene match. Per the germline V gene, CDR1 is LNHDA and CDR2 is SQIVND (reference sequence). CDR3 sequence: CASRGLAGDEQYF. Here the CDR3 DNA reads TGTGCCAGTAGGGGACTAGCGGGGGACGAGCAGTACTTC. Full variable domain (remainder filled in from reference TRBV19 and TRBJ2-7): DGGITQSPKYLFRKEGQNVTLSCEQNLNHDAMYWYRQDPGQGLRLIYYSQIVNDFQKGDIAEGYSVSREKKESFPLTVTSAQKNPTAFYLCASRGLAGDEQYFGPGTRLTVT.

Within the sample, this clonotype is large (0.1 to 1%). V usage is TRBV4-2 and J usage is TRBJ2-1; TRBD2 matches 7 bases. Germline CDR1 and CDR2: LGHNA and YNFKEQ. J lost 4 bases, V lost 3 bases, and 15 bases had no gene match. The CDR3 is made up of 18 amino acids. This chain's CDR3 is CASSQRDGGDPNYNEQFF. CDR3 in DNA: TGTGCCAGCAGCCAGAGAGATGGGGGGGACCCCAATTACAATGAGCAGTTCTTC.

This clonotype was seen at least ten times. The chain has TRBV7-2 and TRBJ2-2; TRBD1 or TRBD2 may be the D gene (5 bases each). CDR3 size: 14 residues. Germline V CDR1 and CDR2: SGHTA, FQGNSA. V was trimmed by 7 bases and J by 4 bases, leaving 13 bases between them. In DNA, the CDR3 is TGTGCCAGCACCTCAAGGGGAGTCACCGGGGAGCTGTTTTTT. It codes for CASTSRGVTGELFF.

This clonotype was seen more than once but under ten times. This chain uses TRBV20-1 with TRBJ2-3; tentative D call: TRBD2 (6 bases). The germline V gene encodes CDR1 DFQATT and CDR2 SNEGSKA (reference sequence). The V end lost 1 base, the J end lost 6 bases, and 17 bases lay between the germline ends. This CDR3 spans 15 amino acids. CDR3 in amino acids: CSARAAGGGADTQYF. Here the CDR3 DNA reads TGCAGTGCTAGAGCCGCCGGGGGAGGTGCGGATACGCAGTATTTT.

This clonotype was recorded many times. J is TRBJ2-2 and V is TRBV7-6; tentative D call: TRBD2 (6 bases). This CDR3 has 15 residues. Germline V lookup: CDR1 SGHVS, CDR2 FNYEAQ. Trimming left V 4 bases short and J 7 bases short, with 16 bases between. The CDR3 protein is CASSSPEGGIGELFF. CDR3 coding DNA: TGTGCCAGCAGCTCACCGGAGGGCGGGATCGGGGAGCTGTTTTTT.

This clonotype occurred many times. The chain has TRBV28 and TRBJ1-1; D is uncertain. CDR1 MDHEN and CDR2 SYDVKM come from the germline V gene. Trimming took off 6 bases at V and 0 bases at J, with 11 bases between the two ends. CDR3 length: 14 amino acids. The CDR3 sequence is CASSPPWVNTEAFF. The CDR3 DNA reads TGTGCCAGCAGCCCACCGTGGGTGAACACTGAAGCTTTCTTT. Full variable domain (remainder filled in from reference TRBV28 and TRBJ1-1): DVKVTQSSRYLVKRTGEKVFLECVQDMDHENMFWYRQDPGLGLRLIYFSYDVKMKEKGDIPEGYSVSREKKERFSLILESASTNQTSMYLCASSPPWVNTEAFFGQGTRLTVV.

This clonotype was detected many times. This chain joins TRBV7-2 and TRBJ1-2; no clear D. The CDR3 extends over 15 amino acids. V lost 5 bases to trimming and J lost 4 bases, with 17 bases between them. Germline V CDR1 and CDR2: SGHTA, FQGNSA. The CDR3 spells CASSLRTPEAYGYTF. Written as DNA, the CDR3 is TGTGCCAGCAGCCTGCGGACCCCTGAGGCCTATGGCTACACCTTC.

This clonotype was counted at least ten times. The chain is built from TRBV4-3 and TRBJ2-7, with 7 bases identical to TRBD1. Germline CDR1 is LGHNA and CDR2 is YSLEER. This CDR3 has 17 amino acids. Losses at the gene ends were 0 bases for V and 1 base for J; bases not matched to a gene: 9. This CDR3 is CASSQDRGAGGSYEQYF. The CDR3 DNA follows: TGCGCCAGCAGCCAAGATCGAGGGGCAGGGGGATCCTACGAGCAGTACTTC.

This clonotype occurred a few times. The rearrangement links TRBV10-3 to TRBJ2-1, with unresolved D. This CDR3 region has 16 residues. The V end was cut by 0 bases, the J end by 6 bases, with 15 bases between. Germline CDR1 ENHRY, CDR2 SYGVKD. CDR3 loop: CAISESAVSLSNEQFF. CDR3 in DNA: TGTGCCATCAGTGAGTCGGCAGTCTCCCTCTCCAATGAGCAGTTCTTC.

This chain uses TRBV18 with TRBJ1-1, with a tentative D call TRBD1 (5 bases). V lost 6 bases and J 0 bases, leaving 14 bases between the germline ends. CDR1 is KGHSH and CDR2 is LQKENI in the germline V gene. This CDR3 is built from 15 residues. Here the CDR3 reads CASSRDSNMNTEAFF. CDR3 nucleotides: TGTGCCAGCTCTCGCGACAGCAACATGAACACTGAAGCTTTCTTT.

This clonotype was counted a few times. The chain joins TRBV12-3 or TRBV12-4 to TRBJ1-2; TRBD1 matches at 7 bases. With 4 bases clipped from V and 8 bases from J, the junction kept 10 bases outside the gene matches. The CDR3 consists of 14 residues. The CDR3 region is CASSSPTGFGGYTF. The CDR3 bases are TGTGCCAGCAGTTCGCCGACAGGGTTCGGAGGCTACACCTTC.

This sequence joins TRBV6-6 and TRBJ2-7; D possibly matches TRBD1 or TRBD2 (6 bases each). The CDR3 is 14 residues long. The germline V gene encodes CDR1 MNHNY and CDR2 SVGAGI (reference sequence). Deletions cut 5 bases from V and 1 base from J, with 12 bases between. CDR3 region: CASSIRGDSYEQYF. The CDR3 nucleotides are TGTGCCAGCAGTATAAGGGGGGATTCCTACGAGCAGTACTTC.